This T cell receptor beta chain was sequenced during a study of low-dose radiotherapy and immunotherapy resistance in tumors. Study context: Cohort 1 got 0.5 Gy per fraction every 2 weeks, 6.5 Gy in total.

Noted time point: after trial treatment. Treatment: LDRT plus nivolumab, ipilimumab, low-dose cyclophosphamide and aspirin (RACIN trial). The germline V gene encodes CDR1 DFQATT and CDR2 SNEGSKA (reference sequence). This CDR3 spans 19 amino acids. With V trimmed by 0 bases and J by 1 base, 13 bases remained unmatched. The sample holds many counts of this clonotype. TRAV- and TRBV-specific primers were used for first-strand cDNA, which covered alpha and beta chains. Over about 19 PCR cycles, TCRs were amplified from a constant-region primer and V-primer adapter. TCRdb itself ran the reads through MiXCR, one entry per CDR3 protein. The sample includes roughly 90,000 distinct CDR3 sequences, less than 25% of them seen just once.

V and J are TRBV20-1 and TRBJ1-5; TRBD1 agrees at 9 bases. Sequencing used PBMCs, obtained after low-dose radiotherapy plus immunotherapy. This TCR was sampled from a female donor with ovarian cancer. CDR3 nucleotide sequence: TGCAGTGCTAGAGATTCCCGGAACAGGGGGCCCGGGAGCAATCAGCCCCAGCATTTT. It codes for CSARDSRNRGPGSNQPQHF.